The clone carrying this T cell receptor beta chain has a handful of counts. Its antigen is as yet unknown. Then a second PCR, running roughly 6 to 11 cycles, was carried out with a sample-barcoded 5' primer and a J-beta primer mix. TCRdb used MiXCR to reprocess the 5' RACE reads, holding one entry per CDR3 protein. The table has approximately 940,000 distinct CDR3 sequences, approximately 49% seen once. The sample is drawn from a study of blood T cells in healthy people across ages. Study-level findings and limits: Fewer expanded clones and more diversity marked long-lived versus aged donors. Per million T cells, TCR beta diversity dropped roughly linearly as age increased. What prevented conclusive comparison of naive and antigen-experienced cells was that PBMCs were unsorted.

Sequencing used blood. This TCR was sampled from a man aged 25-40 years in good health.

CDR3 coding DNA: TGCAGTGCTAGAGATCCAGGACTAGGTTCAGATACGCAGTATTTT. This sequence encodes CSARDPGLGSDTQYF. The chain joins TRBV20-1 to TRBJ2-3, with 7 bases aligning to TRBD2. Germline CDR1 reads DFQATT; CDR2 reads SNEGSKA (reference sequence). Trimming at V came to 0 bases and at J to 4 bases, leaving 7 bases not matched to a gene. CDR3 length: 15 residues.